Listed here are 24 T cell receptor beta chains from one sample, sequenced in a study of blood T cells in healthy people across ages. Sample-barcoded 5' priming and a J-beta primer mix drove a second PCR of roughly 6 to 12 cycles. A single record per CDR3 protein comes from TCRdb applying MiXCR to the 5' RACE reads. The data hold around 1,500,000 distinct CDR3 sequences, with 35% to 45% observed a single time. Sequencing was done on a sample of blood. The source is a woman younger than 30 in good health.

This clonotype has more than one count but fewer than ten. This sequence joins TRBV7-9 and TRBJ2-7; D remains ambiguous. Trimming shortened V by 0 bases and J by 2 bases, and 8 bases separated the two germline ends. The length of the CDR3 is 14 residues. Per the germline V gene, CDR1 is SEHNR and CDR2 is FQNEAQ (reference sequence). The CDR3 sequence is CASSLALLTYEQYF. In DNA form, the CDR3 reads TGTGCCAGCAGCTTAGCGCTACTAACCTACGAGCAGTACTTC.

A few counts support this clonotype. This rearrangement joins TRBV6-5 to TRBJ2-2; perhaps TRBD2 as D (6 bases). V lost 0 bases to trimming and J lost 0 bases, with 8 bases between them. CDR1 and CDR2 (germline): MNHEY, SVGAGI. The CDR3 extends over 16 amino acids. Here the CDR3 reads CASSYSTGANTGELFF. The CDR3 DNA reads TGTGCCAGCAGTTACTCGACGGGAGCGAACACCGGGGAGCTGTTTTTT.

This clonotype has just a few counts. V and J are TRBV20-1 and TRBJ1-6, with D tentatively TRBD1 (5 bases). There are 14 residues in the CDR3. Germline lookup yields CDR1 DFQATT and CDR2 SNEGSKA (reference sequence). Trimming took 1 base from V and 8 from J, leaving 12 bases between them. The CDR3 region is CSARGRGLDSPLHF. The CDR3 DNA follows: TGCAGTGCTAGAGGAAGGGGTTTGGATTCACCCCTCCACTTT.

In the case of this clonotype: The junction departs from the called germline gene at one end, perhaps through a read error. V gene TRBV10-2 combines with J gene TRBJ2-7; TRBD1 aligns across 7 bases. Judging by the DNA end, TRBJ2-5 fits better; the J call may be wrong. This CDR3 has 17 amino acids. Germline V lookup: CDR1 WSHSY, CDR2 SAAADI. The CDR3 sequence: CASSESKNRGFQGTQYF. As DNA, the CDR3 is TGCGCCAGTAGTGAGTCTAAAAACAGGGGTTTCCAAGGGACCCAGTACTTC.

V usage is TRBV6-1 and J usage is TRBJ2-7; no clear D. This CDR3 is 11 amino acids long. CDR1 is MNHNS, CDR2 SASEGT, per germline. The V end was cut by 8 bases, the J end by 4 bases, with 9 bases between. The CDR3 DNA reads as TGTGCCAGCGGTAATCAGTACGAGCAGTACTTC. It specifies CASGNQYEQYF.

The chain recombines TRBV7-9 with TRBJ2-2; D may match TRBD1 or TRBD2 (5 bases each). The CDR3 consists of 12 residues. The germline gives CDR1 SEHNR, CDR2 FQNEAQ (reference sequence). V was cut by 5 bases and J by 15 bases, with 16 bases left in between. Here the CDR3 reads CASSRDPGRVFF. CDR3 nucleotides: TGTGCCAGCAGCCGGGACCCCGGGCGGGTGTTTTTT. Using reference TRBV7-9 and TRBJ2-2 for the parts outside the CDR3, the full variable domain is DTGVSQNPRHKITKRGQNVTFRCDPISEHNRLYWYRQTLGQGPEFLTYFQNEAQLEKSRLLSDRFSAERPKGSFSTLEIQRTEQGDSAMYLCASSRDPGRVFFGEGSRLTVL.

The chain joins TRBV18 to TRBJ2-7, with D perhaps TRBD2 (7 bases). Germline assignment: CDR1 KGHSH and CDR2 LQKENI. CDR3 length equals 15 residues. Trimming took off 1 base at V and 2 bases at J, with 12 bases between the two ends. CDR3 sequence reads: CASSPRGGYTYEQYF. For the CDR3, the DNA is TGTGCCAGCTCACCACGGGGGGGCTACACCTACGAGCAGTACTTC.

This clonotype occurred a few times. The V gene is TRBV15, the J gene TRBJ2-7; 11 nucleotides match TRBD2. Trimming at V came to 2 bases and at J to 5 bases, leaving 8 bases not matched to a gene. The CDR3 runs 16 residues. Germline assignment: CDR1 LNHNV and CDR2 YYDKDF (reference sequence). This CDR3 is CATSRTTSGSPNEQYF. In DNA, the CDR3 is TGTGCCACCAGCAGAACTACTAGCGGGAGCCCCAACGAGCAGTACTTC.

The chain recombines TRBV25-1 with TRBJ1-2; D unresolved. The germline CDR1 and CDR2 sequences are MGHDK and SYGVNS. Trimming took 1 base from V and 8 from J, leaving 11 bases between them. This CDR3 contains 13 residues. In DNA form, the CDR3 reads TGTGCCAGCAGTGAATCCGGGCAGGTGGGCTACACCTTC. It translates to CASSESGQVGYTF.

This clonotype was observed many times. This chain connects TRBV2 to TRBJ2-3; D is perhaps TRBD2 (5 bases). CDR3 size: 15 residues. Per the germline V gene, CDR1 is SNHLY and CDR2 is FYNNEI. V gave up 2 bases and J gave up 2 bases, with 11 bases separating them. The CDR3 DNA reads TGTGCCAGCAGTGAACAGGCGGGCCTCACAGATACGCAGTATTTT. Encoded protein: CASSEQAGLTDTQYF.

J is TRBJ2-1 and V is TRBV20-1, with 7 bases fitting TRBD2. The CDR3 has 17 residues. J lost 9 bases, V lost 1 base, and 18 bases had no gene match. Per the germline V gene, CDR1 is DFQATT and CDR2 is SNEGSKA (reference sequence). This chain's CDR3 is CSARVLGDGLGVGEQFF. The CDR3 region has the DNA TGCAGTGCTAGAGTCTTGGGGGACGGACTAGGGGTTGGTGAGCAGTTCTTC.

To note about this clonotype: At one end the junction does not follow the germline gene, possibly because of a read error. The V gene is TRBV6-4, the J gene TRBJ2-2; 8 nucleotides align to TRBD2. Germline CDR1 MRHNA, CDR2 SNTAGT. CDR3 length: 16 amino acids. CDR3 in amino acids: CASSDSRLAGTGELFF. In nucleotides, the CDR3 is TGTGCCAGTAGTGACTCGCGCCTAGCGGGTACCGGGGAGCTGTTTTTT.

This clonotype was counted between two and nine times. A read error is possible here, since a much larger clone lies one base away. The rearrangement uses TRBV2 and TRBJ2-7; 10 bases are a match to TRBD2. This CDR3 is built from 14 residues. Per the germline V gene, CDR1 is SNHLY and CDR2 is FYNNEI. J gave up 4 bases and V 8 bases, and 8 bases lay outside the gene matches. This chain's CDR3 is CASAALAGGYEQYF. As DNA, the CDR3 is TGTGCCAGCGCCGCTTTAGCGGGGGGTTACGAGCAGTACTTC.

A remark on this clonotype: At one boundary the junction diverges from the germline segment, which might be a read error. The CDR3, as DNA: TGTGCCAGCAGGGAAGGAAGCGGCCCTAGCACAGATAGGCAGTATTTT. This codes for CASREGSGPSTDRQYF. The gene calls are TRBV3-1 and TRBJ2-3; a weak D match, TRBD2 (5 bases). This CDR3 is built from 16 residues. The germline gives CDR1 LGHDT, CDR2 YNNKEL (reference sequence).

The V call is TRBV20-1, the J call TRBJ2-1; 7 bases line up with TRBD2. The germline V gene encodes CDR1 DFQATT and CDR2 SNEGSKA (reference sequence). The CDR3 consists of 15 residues. Trimming at V came to 0 bases and at J to 8 bases, leaving 10 bases not matched to a gene. The CDR3 DNA is TGCAGTGCTAGAGACGCTGGGACTACCGGGGATGAGCAGTTCTTC. It codes for CSARDAGTTGDEQFF.

This clonotype has at least ten counts. This CDR3 is CSVLGLAGTDTQYF. The CDR3 region has the DNA TGCAGCGTCCTTGGACTAGCTGGCACAGATACGCAGTATTTT. The chain employs TRBV29-1 and TRBJ2-3, with 8 bases that match TRBD2. The CDR3 loop spans 14 amino acids. The junction had 6 bases not matched to a gene; V was cut back by 6 bases and J by 1 base. Germline-derived CDR1 and CDR2 are SQVTM and ANQGSEA.

This clonotype was detected only a few times. This rearrangement joins TRBV7-2 to TRBJ2-1; D remains unclear. The V end lost 0 bases, the J end lost 6 bases, and 9 bases lay between the germline ends. The CDR3 is made up of 14 amino acids. Germline loops: CDR1 SGHTA, CDR2 FQGNSA. CDR3 bases: TGTGCCAGCAGCTTAGCGGACGATCGCAATGAGCAGTTCTTC. Its translation is CASSLADDRNEQFF.

This chain uses TRBV5-6 with TRBJ2-3, with a weak D call TRBD1 (7 bases). The germline V and J ends were trimmed by 3 bases and 2 bases, with 25 bases remaining between them. The CDR3 covers 19 residues. Germline V lookup: CDR1 SGHDT, CDR2 YYEEEE. The CDR3, as DNA: TGTGCCAGCAGCTCGTCCGGAGGGGGCTTCTGGCGGCCCACAGATACGCAGTATTTT. Protein: CASSSSGGGFWRPTDTQYF.

The count of this clonotype is one. The V call is TRBV6-6, the J call TRBJ2-5, with TRBD2 as a possible D gene (6 bases). The J call may not be correct, given that the DNA end is closer to TRBJ2-7. This CDR3 has 14 residues. CDR1 and CDR2 (germline): MNHNY, SVGAGI (reference sequence). This CDR3 reads CASSYRSGADEQYF. The CDR3, as DNA: TGTGCCAGCAGTTACAGGTCGGGAGCTGACGAGCAGTACTTC.

This clonotype was seen a handful of times. This chain uses TRBV9 with TRBJ2-7; maybe TRBD2 (6 bases). V was cut by 6 bases and J by 0 bases, with 10 bases left in between. CDR1 is SGDLS and CDR2 is YYNGEE in the germline V gene. The CDR3 loop spans 13 amino acids. The CDR3 reads CASNAGNSYEQYF. The CDR3 region has the DNA TGTGCCAGCAATGCGGGAAACTCCTACGAGCAGTACTTC.

This clonotype was detected only a few times. V gene TRBV2 combines with J gene TRBJ2-2; 11 nucleotides align to TRBD1. Germline V gives CDR1 SNHLY, CDR2 FYNNEI. Germline trimming cut 5 bases from V and 4 bases from J; bases unmatched to any gene: 3. CDR3 size: 15 residues. The CDR3 loop reads CASSRTGGGTGELFF. Here the CDR3 DNA reads TGTGCCAGCAGTAGGACAGGGGGCGGCACCGGGGAGCTGTTTTTT.

The V and J genes are TRBV29-1 and TRBJ2-1; TRBD2 matches at 12 bases. This CDR3 spans 13 amino acids. V gave up 7 bases and J gave up 6 bases; unmatched junction bases: 4. Germline values: CDR1 SQVTM, CDR2 ANQGSEA. CDR3 sequence reads: CSAGLAGFNEQFF. The CDR3 DNA sequence: TGCAGCGCCGGACTAGCGGGGTTCAATGAGCAGTTCTTC.

This chain connects TRBV12-3 or TRBV12-4 to TRBJ2-7; the match to TRBD2 covers 11 bases. Trimming cost V 6 bases and J 2 bases; bases outside gene matches: 6. This CDR3 has 15 residues. DNA of the CDR3: TGTGCCAGCAGAAAGGGACTAGCGGCTACCTACGAGCAGTACTTC. Protein product: CASRKGLAATYEQYF.

J is TRBJ2-7 and V is TRBV6-6; TRBD2 agrees at 7 bases. J gave up 3 bases and V 0 bases, and 5 bases lay outside the gene matches. The CDR3 spans 15 residues. Germline V lookup: CDR1 MNHNY, CDR2 SVGAGI (reference sequence). Here the CDR3 DNA reads TGTGCCAGCAGTTACTCTTCACTAGCGAGCTACGAGCAGTACTTC. Protein product: CASSYSSLASYEQYF.